Below are 12 T cell receptor beta chains sequenced from a single sample in a study of blood T cell repertoires in COVID-19. TCRdb's table, derived via immunoSEQ multiplex PCR, lists solely in-frame clones and lacks some. The sample contains about 36,000 clones, 85% of which appear only once. The sequencing sample was made of peripheral blood. The receptors originated from a man in his fifties or sixties with active COVID-19.

The table lists this clone with a count of one. This chain joins TRBV29-1 and TRBJ1-2; tentative D call: TRBD1 (6 bases). The germline CDR1 and CDR2 sequences are SQVTM and ANQGSEA. V shed 8 bases and J shed 8 bases, with 12 bases lying between them. The CDR3 is 10 residues long. This chain's CDR3 is CSTNRDGYTF. DNA of the CDR3: TGCAGCACCAACAGGGACGGCTACACCTTC. Full variable domain (rest looked up from reference TRBV29-1 and TRBJ1-2): SAVISQKPSRDICQRGTSLTIQCQVDSQVTMMFWYRQQPGQSLTLIATANQGSEATYESGFVIDKFPISRPNLTFSTLTVSNMSPEDSSIYLCSTNRDGYTFGSGTRLTVV.

Notes on this clone: Within the sample, other DNA sequences also encode this same CDR3. The genes are TRBV11-2 and TRBJ2-5, with D possibly matching TRBD2 (6 bases). Trimming stripped 5 bases from V and 5 bases from J, with 15 bases between. The CDR3 has 14 residues. Per germline, CDR1 SGHAT and CDR2 FQNNGV. This CDR3 is CASSLGGSQETQYF. The CDR3 bases are TGTGCCAGCAGCCTGGGGGGAAGTCAGGAGACCCAGTACTTC.

This clone was seen a few times. The rearrangement links TRBV5-1 to TRBJ2-7, with 7 bases that match TRBD1. The CDR3 runs 15 residues. Germline assignment: CDR1 SGHRS and CDR2 YFSETQ. The V gene end was trimmed by 0 bases and the J gene end by 0 bases; junction bases not matched to a gene: 3. The CDR3 is CASSLGDSNSYEQYF. The CDR3 coding sequence is TGCGCCAGCAGCTTGGGGGACAGCAACTCCTACGAGCAGTACTTC.

V and J are TRBV6-1 and TRBJ2-3; D not resolved. The CDR3 loop spans 12 amino acids. V lost 2 bases to trimming and J lost 8 bases, with 8 bases between them. Germline V CDR1 and CDR2: MNHNS, SASEGT. The CDR3 coding sequence is TGTGCCAGCAGTGAATCAGAGGTTACGCAGTATTTT. As protein: CASSESEVTQYF.

The chain joins TRBV6-5 to TRBJ2-3, with a tentative D call TRBD2 (5 bases). Per germline, CDR1 MNHEY and CDR2 SVGAGI. V lost 8 bases and J lost 6, with 12 bases in between. The CDR3 runs 12 residues. CDR3 loop: CASLDRRDTQYF. CDR3 nucleotide sequence: TGTGCCAGCTTAGATAGGAGGGATACGCAGTATTTT.

The chain carries TRBV2 and TRBJ1-2; perhaps TRBD1 as D (5 bases). CDR3 length equals 16 residues. V was shortened by 6 bases and J by 5 bases, with 22 bases between the two germline ends. The germline CDR1 and CDR2 sequences are SNHLY and FYNNEI. CDR3 DNA: TGTGCCAGCAGCCCCCAGAGCCAGGGTTCCTTTTATGGCTACACCTTC. Its protein is CASSPQSQGSFYGYTF.

V and J are TRBV19 and TRBJ1-5; a possible D gene is TRBD1 (6 bases). Germline CDR1 and CDR2: LNHDA and SQIVND (reference sequence). The V end lost 1 base, the J end lost 3 bases, and 10 bases lay between the germline ends. The CDR3 runs to 15 residues. CDR3 in DNA: TGTGCCAGTAGTATAGGGGGGCAGAACAATCAGCCCCAGCATTTT. Protein: CASSIGGQNNQPQHF.

The V gene is TRBV6-4, the J gene TRBJ2-1; TRBD2 matches 12 bases. The CDR3 is 13 amino acids. The junction had 5 bases not matched to a gene; V was cut back by 2 bases and J by 15 bases. Germline V gives CDR1 MRHNA, CDR2 SNTAGT. CDR3 nucleotides: TGTGCCAGCAGTGACGGACTAGCGGGGCTCCCGTTCTTC. It is translated as CASSDGLAGLPFF.

This chain links TRBV2 with TRBJ2-2, with 7 bases that match TRBD1. The germline V gene encodes CDR1 SNHLY and CDR2 FYNNEI. The CDR3 is 17 amino acids. Trimming cost V 0 bases and J 7 bases; bases outside gene matches: 11. CDR3 residues: CASSEAALGTVYGELFF. The CDR3 DNA reads TGTGCCAGCAGTGAAGCTGCTCTTGGGACAGTCTACGGGGAGCTGTTTTTT.

The rearrangement uses TRBV28 and TRBJ1-2; TRBD1 might be the D (5 bases). There are 12 residues in the CDR3. V was pared by 8 bases and J by 5 bases, with 12 bases between. Per germline, CDR1 MDHEN and CDR2 SYDVKM. The CDR3 region has the DNA TGTGCCAGCGGGAGGGGAAGTTATGGCTACACCTTC. Its translation is CASGRGSYGYTF.

J is TRBJ2-3 and V is TRBV9; no reliable D call. V shed 2 bases and J shed 10 bases, with 14 bases lying between them. The CDR3 runs 13 residues. In germline, CDR1 is SGDLS, CDR2 YYNGEE. The CDR3: CASSVYESGPQYF. The CDR3 coding sequence is TGTGCCAGCAGCGTGTACGAGTCAGGCCCGCAGTATTTT.

J is TRBJ2-2 and V is TRBV2, with TRBD2 as a possible D gene (6 bases). Trimming took off 6 bases at V and 3 bases at J, with 11 bases between the two ends. The germline V gene has CDR1 SNHLY and CDR2 FYNNEI. CDR3 length: 14 amino acids. CDR3 sequence reads: CASSPGVDTGELFF. The CDR3 DNA follows: TGTGCCAGCAGCCCGGGAGTAGACACCGGGGAGCTGTTTTTT.